A single sample gave rise to the 22 T cell receptor beta chains below, sequenced in a study of T-cell reconstitution after alpha-beta-depleted transplantation in children. Unique molecular identifiers were built into the TCRbeta library. TCRdb re-analysed the PCR reads in MiXCR, keeping a single row per CDR3 protein. Here the sample spans about 78,000 distinct CDR3 sequences, around an eighth being singletons. The specimen comprised PBMCs, mostly from graft donor cells, sampled 180 days after TCRalphabeta/CD19-depleted stem cell transplant. The source is a male patient between 2 and 15 years old who had a stem cell transplant for acute lymphoblastic leukemia, so the T cells may come from the graft donor.

The chain links TRBV7-9 to TRBJ1-2; 8 positions agree with TRBD1. In germline, CDR1 is SEHNR, CDR2 FQNEAQ (reference sequence). CDR3 size: 14 residues. V was clipped by 5 bases and J by 6 bases; unmatched bases: 8. CDR3 protein: CASSLGQGPNGYTF. The CDR3 DNA reads TGTGCCAGCAGCCTAGGACAGGGTCCCAATGGCTACACCTTC.

This clonotype was recorded a few times. The rearrangement uses TRBV6-1 and TRBJ1-6; TRBD1 aligns across 8 bases. This CDR3 contains 14 residues. The V gene end was trimmed by 6 bases and the J gene end by 7 bases; junction bases not matched to a gene: 5. Germline loops: CDR1 MNHNS, CDR2 SASEGT. The CDR3 bases are TGTGCCAGCAGCCGCGGGACAGGAAATTCACCCCTCCACTTT. Protein sequence: CASSRGTGNSPLHF.

J is TRBJ2-5 and V is TRBV7-6; either TRBD1 or TRBD2 may fit D (5 bases each). CDR1 is SGHVS and CDR2 is FNYEAQ in the germline V gene. V was pared by 3 bases and J by 4 bases, with 21 bases between. This CDR3 has 17 amino acids. CDR3 loop: CASSLTVGTWIRETQYF. The CDR3 DNA sequence: TGTGCCAGCAGCTTGACTGTGGGGACCTGGATACGAGAGACCCAGTACTTC.

The chain joins TRBV6-5 to TRBJ2-7; 8 bases match TRBD1. From germline, CDR1 is MNHEY and CDR2 SVGAGI. This CDR3 contains 16 residues. V gave up 2 bases and J gave up 0 bases; unmatched junction bases: 6. The CDR3 protein is CASSYPTGTGSYEQYF. DNA for the CDR3: TGTGCCAGCAGTTACCCAACCGGGACAGGCTCCTACGAGCAGTACTTC.

This clonotype was recorded many times. V and J are TRBV10-3 and TRBJ2-7; D is possibly TRBD1 (7 bases). Looked up from germline, CDR1 is ENHRY and CDR2 is SYGVKD. The CDR3 is made up of 12 amino acids. CDR3 amino acids: CAGGDSYYEQYF. Here the CDR3 DNA reads TGTGCTGGAGGGGACAGCTACTACGAGCAGTACTTC.

This clonotype was seen ten or more times. This chain joins TRBV5-1 and TRBJ2-2; 8 nucleotides agree with TRBD1. This CDR3 is built from 15 residues. Germline loops: CDR1 SGHRS, CDR2 YFSETQ. Losses at the gene ends were 0 bases for V and 6 bases for J; bases not matched to a gene: 4. CDR3 bases: TGCGCCAGCAGCTTGGGACAGGGGAGACCCGGGGAGCTGTTTTTT. The encoded protein is CASSLGQGRPGELFF.

In this sample, this clonotype turned up a few times. V usage is TRBV11-1 and J usage is TRBJ2-7; TRBD2 matches at 14 bases. The CDR3 extends over 15 amino acids. V shed 4 bases and J 6 bases; nucleotides not matched to a gene: 5. The germline CDR1 and CDR2 sequences are SGHAT and FQDESV (reference sequence). The CDR3 DNA sequence: TGTGCCAGCAGCTGGGGACTAGCGGGAGATTCCGAGCAGTACTTC. This encodes CASSWGLAGDSEQYF.

This chain joins TRBV9 and TRBJ2-3; no firm D call. V was pared by 0 bases and J by 1 base, with 12 bases between. This CDR3 has 16 residues. CDR1 and CDR2 from the germline V gene are SGDLS and YYNGEE. The CDR3 loop is CASSVAGRRGTDTQYF. As DNA, the CDR3 is TGTGCCAGCAGCGTAGCTGGGCGCAGAGGCACAGATACGCAGTATTTT. Variable domain in full (rest from reference TRBV9 and TRBJ2-3): DSGVTQTPKHLITATGQRVTLRCSPRSGDLSVYWYQQSLDQGLQFLIQYYNGEERAKGNILERFSAQQFPDLHSELNLSSLELGDSALYFCASSVAGRRGTDTQYFGPGTRLTVL.

This clonotype has only a few counts. Relative to the germline gene, one junction end is altered; a read error may explain this. The J gene is TRBJ1-3, the V gene TRBV7-9; tentatively, D is TRBD1 (5 bases). CDR1 and CDR2 from the germline V gene are SEHNR and FQNEAQ (reference sequence). The CDR3 loop spans 15 amino acids. The CDR3 DNA reads TGTGCCAGCAGCCTCCCGCAAGGGGACGGAAATACCATATATTTT. Protein product: CASSLPQGDGNTIYF.

This clonotype was found a few times. The chain is built from TRBV5-6 and TRBJ2-1; D uncertain. In germline, CDR1 is SGHDT, CDR2 YYEEEE. The CDR3 totals 14 residues. V was clipped by 0 bases and J by 3 bases, with 7 bases between them. The CDR3 DNA is TGTGCCAGCAGCTTGGACCGATACTACAATGAGCAGTTCTTC. Amino acids: CASSLDRYYNEQFF. Based on the CDR3 plus reference TRBV5-6 and TRBJ2-1, the full variable domain is DAGVTQSPTHLIKTRGQQVTLRCSPKSGHDTVSWYQQALGQGPQFIFQYYEEEERQRGNFPDRFSGHQFPNYSSELNVNALLLGDSALYLCASSLDRYYNEQFFGPGTRLTVL.

This clonotype was counted a few times. The rearrangement joins TRBV6-5 to TRBJ2-7; TRBD1 matches at 7 bases. This CDR3 has 16 amino acids. V lost 1 base, J lost 2 bases, and 8 bases stayed unmatched. The germline CDR1 and CDR2 sequences are MNHEY and SVGAGI. The CDR3 is CASSYFAGTVTYEQYF. The CDR3 DNA reads as TGTGCCAGCAGTTACTTTGCCGGGACAGTTACCTACGAGCAGTACTTC.

The chain uses TRBV7-2 and TRBJ2-1; no reliable D call. Trimming shortened V by 4 bases and J by 0 bases, and 7 bases separated the two germline ends. Germline lookup yields CDR1 SGHTA and CDR2 FQGNSA. The CDR3 length is 14 residues. The CDR3, as DNA: TGTGCCAGCAGCTGGAGTAGCTCCTACAATGAGCAGTTCTTC. It encodes CASSWSSSYNEQFF.

This clonotype has only a few counts. This chain uses TRBV5-1 with TRBJ2-7; TRBD1 aligns across 12 bases. The CDR3 has 15 amino acids. V shed 4 bases, J shed 5 bases, and the junction held 7 bases outside the gene matches. Germline V CDR1 and CDR2: SGHRS, YFSETQ. CDR3 nucleotides: TGCGCCAGCAGCCTACCGGGACAGGGGGCCCACGAGCAGTACTTC. It translates to CASSLPGQGAHEQYF. Based on the CDR3 plus reference TRBV5-1 and TRBJ2-7, the full variable domain is KAGVTQTPRYLIKTRGQQVTLSCSPISGHRSVSWYQQTPGQGLQFLFEYFSETQRNKGNFPGRFSGRQFSNSRSEMNVSTLELGDSALYLCASSLPGQGAHEQYFGPGTRLTVT.

The chain carries TRBV9 and TRBJ2-1; TRBD2 agrees at 8 bases. V shed 0 bases, J shed 2 bases, and the junction held 7 bases outside the gene matches. In germline, CDR1 is SGDLS, CDR2 YYNGEE. The CDR3 totals 17 residues. The CDR3 DNA sequence: TGTGCCAGCAGCGTAGAGGTTAGCGGGATTGCCTACAATGAGCAGTTCTTC. Amino acid sequence: CASSVEVSGIAYNEQFF.

The chain recombines TRBV28 with TRBJ1-2; D possibly corresponds to TRBD1 (5 bases). The CDR3 length is 15 residues. CDR1 and CDR2 (germline): MDHEN, SYDVKM. The germline V and J ends were trimmed by 2 bases and 1 base, with 11 bases remaining between them. The CDR3: CASSLLSGVNYGYTF. The CDR3 DNA sequence: TGTGCCAGCAGTTTACTCTCGGGGGTTAACTATGGCTACACCTTC.

This clonotype has a handful of counts. V and J are TRBV6-1 and TRBJ1-2; D possibly corresponds to TRBD1 (6 bases). CDR3 size: 12 residues. V lost 3 bases and J lost 4, with 6 bases in between. The germline CDR1 and CDR2 sequences are MNHNS and SASEGT. The CDR3 sequence: CASSEGAYGYTF. CDR3 DNA sequence: TGTGCCAGCAGTGAGGGGGCCTATGGCTACACCTTC.

This clonotype showed up just a few times. This chain links TRBV12-5 with TRBJ2-1; unclear D gene. The CDR3 is made up of 15 amino acids. Germline V gene data show CDR1 as LGHNT and CDR2 as FRNRAP. The germline V and J ends were trimmed by 2 bases and 4 bases, with 12 bases remaining between them. The CDR3 coding sequence is TGTGCTAGTGGTTTGCCTCCCGGACGGTACAATGAGCAGTTCTTC. As protein: CASGLPPGRYNEQFF.

The V call is TRBV12-3 or TRBV12-4, the J call TRBJ2-5, with 10 bases identical to TRBD1. The junction had 5 bases not matched to a gene; V was cut back by 3 bases and J by 7 bases. The CDR3 covers 14 residues. The CDR3, as DNA: TGTGCCAGCAGTTTCTGGACAGGGGGAGGGACCCAGTACTTC. Amino acid sequence: CASSFWTGGGTQYF.

The V call is TRBV10-2, the J call TRBJ2-1; D might be TRBD1 (6 bases). The CDR3 consists of 13 residues. CDR1 is WSHSY, CDR2 SAAADI, per germline. V was shortened by 3 bases and J by 9 bases, with 12 bases between the two germline ends. CDR3 amino acids: CASSDPGATEQFF. The DNA for the CDR3 is TGCGCCAGCAGTGACCCAGGGGCCACTGAGCAGTTCTTC.

As to this clonotype: One end of the junction is discordant with germline, which a read error may explain. The chain employs TRBV29-1 and TRBJ2-6, with D tentatively TRBD1 (5 bases). Germline V gene sequence: CDR1 SQVTM, CDR2 ANQGSEA. This CDR3 comprises 16 residues. The CDR3 region is CSVEGALRSGANFLTF. The CDR3 DNA sequence: TGCAGCGTGGAAGGCGCCCTCCGATCTGGGGCCAACTTCCTGACTTTC. Together with reference TRBV29-1 and TRBJ2-6, the CDR3 gives the full variable domain: SAVISQKPSRDICQRGTSLTIQCQVDSQVTMMFWYRQQPGQSLTLIATANQGSEATYESGFVIDKFPISRPNLTFSTLTVSNMSPEDSSIYLCSVEGALRSGANFLTFGAGSRLTVL.

The V gene is TRBV5-1, the J gene TRBJ2-7, with unresolved D. CDR3 length: 12 residues. V was cut by 1 base and J by 0 bases, with 2 bases left in between. CDR1 SGHRS and CDR2 YFSETQ come from the germline V gene. In DNA, the CDR3 is TGCGCCAGCAGCTTGCCCTCCTACGAGCAGTACTTC. The encoded protein is CASSLPSYEQYF. Filled out from reference TRBV5-1 and TRBJ2-7, the complete variable domain reads KAGVTQTPRYLIKTRGQQVTLSCSPISGHRSVSWYQQTPGQGLQFLFEYFSETQRNKGNFPGRFSGRQFSNSRSEMNVSTLELGDSALYLCASSLPSYEQYFGPGTRLTVT.

This clonotype was found a few times. The rearrangement uses TRBV20-1 and TRBJ2-1; TRBD2 aligns across 8 bases. There are 13 residues in the CDR3. The germline V gene has CDR1 DFQATT and CDR2 SNEGSKA (reference sequence). After removal of 6 bases from V and 8 bases from J, the junction contained 9 bases not matched to a gene. CDR3 in DNA: TGCAGTGCGGCCGGGACTAGTTCCGATGAGCAGTTCTTC. Its protein is CSAAGTSSDEQFF.